The 3 T cell receptor beta chains in this list originate from one sample, sequenced in a study of identical twins. TCRdb reprocessed the 5' RACE reads with MiXCR, giving one entry per CDR3 protein. The sample lists roughly 630,000 distinct CDR3 sequences, roughly 7.2% seen once, with 1.5% to 2% in the top ten. A further study also used this sample, focusing on yellow fever vaccine responses in identical twins.

The sequenced material came from PBMCs. Receptors were obtained from a woman aged 18-35 years in good health.

This clonotype was observed a handful of times. The chain couples TRBV11-3 to TRBJ2-5; either TRBD1 or TRBD2 may fit D (5 bases each). V was cut by 0 bases and J by 5 bases, with 13 bases left in between. Germline-derived CDR1 and CDR2 are SGHNT and YENEEA. The CDR3 covers 15 residues. CDR3 loop: CASSLDEGFSETQYF. For the CDR3, the DNA is TGTGCCAGCAGCTTAGATGAGGGGTTCAGCGAGACCCAGTACTTC.

This clonotype was detected only a few times. The J gene is TRBJ1-2, the V gene TRBV6-2 or TRBV6-3; D is unresolved. The germline V gene has CDR1 MNHEY and CDR2 SVGEGT. Trimming removed 10 bases from V and 8 bases from J, with 17 bases in between. The CDR3 runs to 12 residues. This CDR3 reads CATYGLGAGYTF. The CDR3 coding sequence is TGTGCCACCTACGGACTGGGTGCCGGCTACACCTTC.

V and J are TRBV28 and TRBJ2-3; D not resolved. CDR3 size: 12 residues. V lost 3 bases and J lost 4, with 5 bases in between. Germline CDR1 is MDHEN and CDR2 is SYDVKM. The CDR3 sequence: CASSLDPDTQYF. As DNA, the CDR3 is TGTGCCAGCAGTTTGGACCCAGATACGCAGTATTTT.